This T cell receptor (beta chain) is drawn from a study of T-cell memory formation after mild COVID-19. TCRdb re-analysed the 5' RACE reads in MiXCR, keeping a single row per CDR3 protein. This table has 500,000 to 650,000 distinct CDR3 sequences, 20% to 25% appearing once. Germline-derived CDR1 and CDR2 are SEHNR and FQNEAQ (reference sequence). V was cut by 5 bases and J by 7 bases, with 11 bases left in between. CDR3 length: 13 residues. The TCR originated in an adult woman who had mild COVID-19 (a few samples of this study predate the infection). Cell type and time point are not known. This chain uses TRBV7-9 with TRBJ1-4, with a possible D match to TRBD1 (5 bases). The sequenced sample consisted of PBMCs or a T cell subset sorted from them (not recorded which). Written as DNA, the CDR3 is TGTGCCAGCAGCCCGGGACTGCTTGAAAAACTGTTTTTT. This sequence encodes CASSPGLLEKLFF.